Each of the 8 T cell receptor beta chains below was sequenced from the same sample in a study of cytotoxic CD8 clonotypes in ibrutinib-treated CLL. Sequenced by immunoSEQ multiplex PCR; TCRdb stores in-frame clones only, minus some. The repertoire includes some 200,000 clones, just over 70% of them detected once, and 5.5% to 6% sits in the top ten. The material sequenced was PBMCs, taken after 12 months of ibrutinib treatment. Receptors originate from a human donor with chronic lymphocytic leukemia.

The V gene is TRBV6-1, the J gene TRBJ2-3; D uncertain. Trimming removed 3 bases at V and 4 bases at J, with 5 bases between. This CDR3 comprises 12 residues. From germline, CDR1 is MNHNS and CDR2 SASEGT. The CDR3 DNA follows: TGTGCCAGCAGTGACACCTCAGATACGCAGTATTTT. It encodes CASSDTSDTQYF.

A single count supports this clone. This chain joins TRBV5-4 and TRBJ2-3; unclear D gene. Germline loops: CDR1 SGHNT, CDR2 YYREEE (reference sequence). The CDR3 runs 15 residues. Trimming took 3 bases from V and 0 from J, leaving 11 bases between them. The CDR3 protein is CASSSGPTSTDTQYF. In DNA form, the CDR3 reads TGTGCCAGCAGCTCCGGCCCGACGAGCACAGATACGCAGTATTTT. The full variable domain, in which reference TRBV5-4 and TRBJ2-3 provide the parts outside the CDR3, is ETGVTQSPTHLIKTRGQQVTLRCSSQSGHNTVSWYQQALGQGPQFIFQYYREEENGRGNFPPRFSGLQFPNYSSELNVNALELDDSALYLCASSSGPTSTDTQYFGPGTRLTVL.

The rearrangement links TRBV9 to TRBJ2-1, with 7 bases matching TRBD1. This CDR3 comprises 15 residues. Trimming cost V 4 bases and J 0 bases; bases outside gene matches: 4. The germline V gene encodes CDR1 SGDLS and CDR2 YYNGEE. CDR3 region: CASSRRDSSYNEQFF. CDR3 nucleotides: TGTGCCAGCAGCCGACGGGACAGCTCCTACAATGAGCAGTTCTTC.

V gene TRBV11-2 combines with J gene TRBJ2-1, with 8 bases fitting TRBD2. The CDR3 runs 15 residues. In germline, CDR1 is SGHAT, CDR2 FQNNGV. V was pared by 5 bases and J by 4 bases, with 7 bases of the junction left unmatched. The CDR3 DNA reads TGTGCCAGCAGCCCCCAGCGGGGGCCGTACAATGAGCAGTTCTTC. Its translation is CASSPQRGPYNEQFF.

V gene TRBV7-2 combines with J gene TRBJ1-1; 8 nucleotides align to TRBD1. Germline CDR1 is SGHTA and CDR2 is FQGNSA. Unmatched junction bases numbered 4, after V lost 4 bases and J lost 3 bases. This CDR3 region has 14 residues. CDR3 coding DNA: TGTGCCAGCAGCTACGGACAGGGATACACTGAAGCTTTCTTT. It yields the protein CASSYGQGYTEAFF.

The rearrangement joins TRBV19 to TRBJ1-5; D is undetermined. The CDR3 is made up of 15 amino acids. V was shortened by 7 bases and J by 5 bases, with 18 bases between the two germline ends. Germline V gene lookup returns CDR1 LNHDA and CDR2 SQIVND (reference sequence). Here the CDR3 reads CASKGSKVQDQPQHF. The CDR3 DNA is TGTGCCAGTAAGGGCAGTAAGGTACAAGATCAGCCCCAGCATTTT.

This chain uses TRBV28 with TRBJ2-7, with TRBD2 matching over 10 bases. The CDR3 length is 15 residues. V was clipped by 6 bases and J by 0 bases; unmatched bases: 5. The germline gives CDR1 MDHEN, CDR2 SYDVKM. CDR3 region: CASRSTSGISYEQYF. In DNA, the CDR3 is TGTGCCAGCAGATCTACTAGCGGGATCTCCTACGAGCAGTACTTC.

The V call is TRBV6-1, the J call TRBJ1-1, with D possibly TRBD1 on 5 matching bases. The V end lost 5 bases, the J end lost 4 bases, and 17 bases lay between the germline ends. Germline CDR1 MNHNS, CDR2 SASEGT. The CDR3 has 15 amino acids. CDR3 in amino acids: CASSFLGRSATEAFF. For the CDR3, the DNA is TGTGCCAGCAGTTTCCTGGGACGGAGTGCCACTGAAGCTTTCTTT.